These 15 T cell receptor beta chains were sequenced from one sample in a study of T cell changes during pregnancy in multiple sclerosis. Some clones are missing from TCRdb's copy, which holds only in-frame ones; the method was immunoSEQ multiplex PCR. The sample gives 25,000 to 30,000 clones, approximately 87% of which show up once; 6.5% to 8.5% is in the top ten. The source material was CD8+ T cells from peripheral blood mononuclear cells, sampled after pregnancy. These receptors all stem from a female donor with multiple sclerosis, enrolled in a pregnancy study.

The rearrangement links TRBV4-1 to TRBJ1-5; 7 bases match TRBD1. V lost 3 bases to trimming and J lost 3 bases; unmatched junction nucleotides: 2. The CDR3 runs 14 residues. CDR1 and CDR2 (germline): MGHRA, YSYEKL. CDR3 coding DNA: TGCGCCAGCAGCCATACAGGGGTCAATCAGCCCCAGCATTTT. Encoded protein: CASSHTGVNQPQHF.

The chain has TRBV9 and TRBJ1-2; 8 bases align to TRBD1. Trimming at V came to 6 bases and at J to 4 bases, leaving 8 bases not matched to a gene. This CDR3 spans 14 amino acids. CDR1 is SGDLS, CDR2 YYNGEE, per germline. The CDR3 region is CASNLIQGVYGYTF. The CDR3 DNA is TGTGCCAGCAACCTAATACAGGGGGTCTATGGCTACACCTTC.

The V and J genes are TRBV6-1 and TRBJ2-7, with D uncertain. The V end was cut by 0 bases, the J end by 5 bases, with 17 bases between. Germline CDR1 and CDR2: MNHNS and SASEGT. The CDR3 is 16 residues long. CDR3 region: CASSEAFEVTGDEQYF. For the CDR3, the DNA is TGTGCCAGCAGTGAAGCGTTCGAGGTCACCGGCGACGAGCAGTACTTC.

The V call is TRBV7-6, the J call TRBJ1-2; 9 bases map to TRBD1. Germline assignment: CDR1 SGHVS and CDR2 FNYEAQ. The CDR3 spans 15 residues. V was pared by 5 bases and J by 2 bases, with 6 bases of the junction left unmatched. The CDR3 DNA sequence: TGTGCCAGCAGCGTCGGACAGGGGAAGAACTATGGCTACACCTTC. It yields the protein CASSVGQGKNYGYTF.

The genes are TRBV9 and TRBJ1-4; possibly TRBD1 for D (5 bases). Germline CDR1 SGDLS, CDR2 YYNGEE. V lost 2 bases to trimming and J lost 0 bases, with 8 bases between them. CDR3 length equals 15 residues. The chain's CDR3 is CASSVGGATNEKLFF. In nucleotides, the CDR3 is TGTGCCAGCAGCGTTGGAGGGGCAACTAATGAAAAACTGTTTTTT.

This chain uses TRBV30 with TRBJ2-2, with D possibly TRBD2 on 7 matching bases. Trimming took 2 bases from V and 6 from J, leaving 13 bases between them. The CDR3 has 14 amino acids. Germline loops: CDR1 GTSNPN, CDR2 SVGIG (reference sequence). This chain's CDR3 is CAWSPWGGPGELFF. CDR3 DNA: TGTGCCTGGAGTCCATGGGGGGGGCCCGGGGAGCTGTTTTTT.

The CDR3 nucleotides are TGTGCCAGCAGTGAATTTGGGGGGGCGGGTCAGCCCCAGCATTTT. Amino acids: CASSEFGGAGQPQHF. The chain is built from TRBV6-1 and TRBJ1-5; D perhaps matches TRBD1 (6 bases). The CDR3 loop spans 15 amino acids. The V gene lost 2 bases and the J gene lost 6 bases, with 14 bases spanning the gap. Germline V gene data show CDR1 as MNHNS and CDR2 as SASEGT.

This clone came up once. The chain is built from TRBV6-4 and TRBJ2-2, with D maybe TRBD1 (5 bases). This CDR3 is 15 amino acids long. Germline V lookup: CDR1 MRHNA, CDR2 SNTAGT. Trimming stripped 0 bases from V and 4 bases from J, with 9 bases between. The CDR3 reads CASSDSTVPTGELFF. The CDR3 nucleotides read TGTGCCAGCAGTGACTCGACAGTTCCCACCGGGGAGCTGTTTTTT.

This sequence joins TRBV7-9 and TRBJ2-1, with D possibly TRBD2 on 6 matching bases. This CDR3 contains 11 residues. Germline V gene data show CDR1 as SEHNR and CDR2 as FQNEAQ (reference sequence). The V end lost 8 bases, the J end lost 9 bases, and 11 bases lay between the germline ends. The CDR3 region has the DNA TGTGCCAGCGCCGGAGGGTTTGAGCAGTTCTTC. It encodes CASAGGFEQFF.

V usage is TRBV2 and J usage is TRBJ1-4; the D gene is possibly TRBD1 (5 bases). The V end lost 6 bases, the J end lost 0 bases, and 14 bases lay between the germline ends. This CDR3 has 16 amino acids. Germline V gives CDR1 SNHLY, CDR2 FYNNEI. CDR3 DNA sequence: TGTGCCAGCAGACCGACAGTAGATGCAACTAATGAAAAACTGTTTTTT. As protein: CASRPTVDATNEKLFF.

The chain combines TRBV9 with TRBJ2-7, with 14 bases matching TRBD2. The germline V gene encodes CDR1 SGDLS and CDR2 YYNGEE. The CDR3 extends over 15 amino acids. Trimming took 3 bases from V and 2 from J; bases not matched to a gene: 1. The CDR3 is CASSEGLAGAYEQYF. The DNA for the CDR3 is TGTGCCAGCAGCGAGGGACTAGCGGGAGCCTACGAGCAGTACTTC.

There are a few counts of this clone. The gene calls are TRBV30 and TRBJ1-6; 7 bases align to TRBD1. Germline CDR1 GTSNPN, CDR2 SVGIG (reference sequence). The CDR3 contains 13 residues. J was trimmed by 6 bases and V by 1 base; bases with no gene match: 0. This chain's CDR3 is CAWSAGGNSPLHF. The CDR3 region has the DNA TGTGCCTGGAGTGCAGGGGGTAATTCACCCCTCCACTTT.

The chain combines TRBV5-1 with TRBJ2-3, with D possibly being TRBD1 (6 bases). V dropped 3 bases and J dropped 3 bases, with 14 bases sitting between them. Germline CDR1 reads SGHRS; CDR2 reads YFSETQ. This CDR3 is 15 amino acids long. The CDR3: CASSSGQWSTDTQYF. The CDR3, as DNA: TGCGCCAGCAGCTCCGGACAGTGGTCGACAGATACGCAGTATTTT. Full variable domain (remainder filled in from reference TRBV5-1 and TRBJ2-3): KAGVTQTPRYLIKTRGQQVTLSCSPISGHRSVSWYQQTPGQGLQFLFEYFSETQRNKGNFPGRFSGRQFSNSRSEMNVSTLELGDSALYLCASSSGQWSTDTQYFGPGTRLTVL.

The chain joins TRBV7-9 to TRBJ2-1; 9 bases agree with TRBD1. CDR1 and CDR2 (germline): SEHNR, FQNEAQ (reference sequence). J gave up 10 bases and V 1 base, and 8 bases lay outside the gene matches. CDR3 length: 15 amino acids. The CDR3: CASSLVQGAFLEQFF. DNA of the CDR3: TGTGCCAGCAGCTTAGTACAGGGGGCTTTTTTGGAGCAGTTCTTC.

V is TRBV4-1 and J is TRBJ1-3, with D tentatively TRBD1 (6 bases). V was trimmed by 5 bases and J by 4 bases, leaving 18 bases between them. Germline CDR1 and CDR2: MGHRA and YSYEKL. The CDR3 contains 16 residues. DNA for the CDR3: TGCGCCAGCAGCGAGAGCCAACCAGGGGACGGAAACACCATATATTTT. Its protein is CASSESQPGDGNTIYF.